The 21 T cell receptor beta chains reported below all come from one sample, sequenced in a study of Graves' ophthalmopathy and Graves' hyperthyroidism. Amplification from RNA transcripts yielded the TCR beta CDR3 regions. The workflow started with a first-round RT-PCR run with HTBI primers and then moved on to a second-round multiplex PCR. TCRdb redid the calling of the multiplex PCR reads with MiXCR, one entry per CDR3 protein. The data show some 250,000 distinct CDR3 sequences, with around 50% seen just once and more than 45% held by the top ten. Sequencing used peripheral blood. The source of these receptors is an adult man with Graves' ophthalmopathy.

The gene calls are TRBV12-3 or TRBV12-4 and TRBJ1-5; 9 positions match TRBD1. The CDR3 has 16 amino acids. With V trimmed by 6 bases and J by 5 bases, 11 bases remained unmatched. The CDR3 nucleotides are TGTGCCAGCAGACGCCGGGACAGGGAAATATATCAGCCCCAGCATTTT. Its translation is CASRRRDREIYQPQHF.

This clonotype has more than one count but fewer than ten. The genes are TRBV20-1 and TRBJ1-2; TRBD1 matches at 7 bases. Germline V CDR1 and CDR2: DFQATT, SNEGSKA (reference sequence). CDR3 length: 16 amino acids. Unmatched junction bases numbered 13, after V lost 0 bases and J lost 6 bases. The chain's CDR3 is CSAREIRTGPGDGYTF. The CDR3 bases are TGCAGTGCTAGAGAGATCCGGACAGGTCCGGGGGATGGCTACACCTTC.

The rearrangement links TRBV10-3 to TRBJ2-7, with 10 bases matching TRBD1. The germline gives CDR1 ENHRY, CDR2 SYGVKD. There are 16 residues in the CDR3. The ends lost 3 bases at V and 2 bases at J; junction bases unmatched: 7. The CDR3 region is CAISDPTGTGAYEQYF. In nucleotides, the CDR3 is TGTGCCATCAGTGACCCAACCGGGACAGGGGCCTACGAGCAGTACTTC.

The CDR3 region has the DNA TGTGCCACCACCTCCTGGGCCGGGGAGCTGTTTTTT. As protein: CATTSWAGELFF. V and J are TRBV24-1 and TRBJ2-2; no clear D gene. V lost 8 bases and J lost 6, with 9 bases in between. Germline V gene lookup returns CDR1 KGHDR and CDR2 SFDVKD. There are 12 residues in the CDR3.

This clonotype was seen repeatedly, ten times or more. CDR3 region: CASRRVQGNQPQHF. Written as DNA, the CDR3 is TGTGCCAGCCGACGGGTTCAAGGCAATCAGCCCCAGCATTTT. The rearrangement joins TRBV19 to TRBJ1-5; the D is unclear. Looked up from germline, CDR1 is LNHDA and CDR2 is SQIVND (reference sequence). Between the trimmed V and J ends, which lost 9 bases and 2 bases, there was a span of 14 bases. CDR3 length equals 14 residues. Combining the CDR3 with reference TRBV19 and TRBJ1-5 gives the whole variable domain DGGITQSPKYLFRKEGQNVTLSCEQNLNHDAMYWYRQDPGQGLRLIYYSQIVNDFQKGDIAEGYSVSREKKESFPLTVTSAQKNPTAFYLCASRRVQGNQPQHFGDGTRLSIL.

This clonotype was found many times. V and J are TRBV15 and TRBJ1-6; D is ambiguous. Deletions cut 5 bases from V and 6 bases from J, with 11 bases between. Germline V lookup: CDR1 LNHNV, CDR2 YYDKDF (reference sequence). The CDR3 has 14 amino acids. Here the CDR3 reads CATSFRLGNSPLHF. The DNA of the CDR3 is TGTGCCACCAGCTTCCGTTTGGGTAATTCACCCCTCCACTTT.

This clonotype showed up just a few times. V and J are TRBV9 and TRBJ2-5, with 9 positions matching TRBD1. The junction had 9 bases not matched to a gene; V was cut back by 7 bases and J by 5 bases. Looked up from germline, CDR1 is SGDLS and CDR2 is YYNGEE. This CDR3 is built from 14 residues. DNA for the CDR3: TGTGCCAGCTCACGGGACAGGGACTCGGAGACCCAGTACTTC. Translating gives CASSRDRDSETQYF.

V is TRBV7-9 and J is TRBJ1-1; unclear D gene. The V end lost 1 base, the J end lost 2 bases, and 8 bases lay between the germline ends. The CDR3 is 14 amino acids. CDR1 is SEHNR and CDR2 is FQNEAQ in the germline V gene (reference sequence). The CDR3 DNA is TGTGCCAGCAGCTTAGTTATTGCAAACACTGAAGCTTTCTTT. This translates into CASSLVIANTEAFF.

This clonotype was picked up one time. The chain is built from TRBV25-1 and TRBJ2-3; 7 positions match TRBD1. CDR3 length: 13 amino acids. With V trimmed by 5 bases and J by 8 bases, 7 bases remained unmatched. Germline values: CDR1 MGHDK, CDR2 SYGVNS. The CDR3 bases are TGTGCCAGCAGTACCGGGACAGACTTTACGCAGTATTTT. Its protein is CASSTGTDFTQYF.

The J gene is TRBJ1-1, the V gene TRBV29-1; a weak D match, TRBD1 (5 bases). The V and J ends lost 5 bases and 1 base respectively, with 8 bases between them. The CDR3 totals 12 residues. CDR1 and CDR2 (germline): SQVTM, ANQGSEA. As DNA, the CDR3 is TGCAGCGTTCGTAGGGGGAACACTGAAGCTTTCTTT. It translates to CSVRRGNTEAFF.

Only a few counts were recorded for this clonotype. The rearrangement links TRBV5-5 to TRBJ2-5; 7 bases map to TRBD2. Germline trimming cut 2 bases from V and 2 bases from J; bases unmatched to any gene: 6. Germline V gene lookup returns CDR1 SGHKS and CDR2 YYEKEE (reference sequence). This CDR3 has 15 residues. This CDR3 is CASSLASGVQETQYF. Written as DNA, the CDR3 is TGTGCCAGCAGCTTAGCCAGCGGGGTACAAGAGACCCAGTACTTC.

This clonotype has just one count. The gene calls are TRBV2 and TRBJ2-5; D is undetermined. Germline V gene sequence: CDR1 SNHLY, CDR2 FYNNEI. Trimming took off 5 bases at V and 1 base at J, with 11 bases between the two ends. The CDR3 runs to 14 residues. The CDR3 DNA reads TGTGCCAGCAGTTTGTGGGCAGGCCAAGAGACCCAGTACTTC. Protein: CASSLWAGQETQYF. The variable domain in full, completed from reference TRBV2 and TRBJ2-5, reads EPEVTQTPSHQVTQMGQEVILRCVPISNHLYFYWYRQILGQKVEFLVSFYNNEISEKSEIFDDQFSVERPDGSNFTLKIRSTKLEDSAMYFCASSLWAGQETQYFGPGTRLLVL.

The chain carries TRBV10-3 and TRBJ1-3; D is perhaps TRBD1 (5 bases). V lost 10 bases to trimming and J lost 3 bases, with 25 bases between them. CDR3 length equals 17 residues. Germline CDR1 is ENHRY and CDR2 is SYGVKD. The CDR3 bases are TGTGCCAGCACCCCCCCGAGGGGCTTTAACTATGGAAACACCATATATTTT. Its translation is CASTPPRGFNYGNTIYF.

In its sample, this clonotype was seen many times. The rearrangement links TRBV29-1 to TRBJ1-4, with TRBD1 matching 7 bases. The CDR3 sequence is 13 residues long. V dropped 3 bases and J dropped 8; count of bases not matched to a gene: 6. Per germline, CDR1 SQVTM and CDR2 ANQGSEA. CDR3 nucleotide sequence: TGCAGCGTTGAGACCCGGGACAGCGAAAAACTGTTTTTT. Translated, it gives CSVETRDSEKLFF.

This clonotype has a handful of counts. V and J are TRBV7-6 and TRBJ1-5; TRBD1 is a possible D gene (5 bases). Per the germline V gene, CDR1 is SGHVS and CDR2 is FNYEAQ. V dropped 5 bases and J dropped 4 bases, with 18 bases sitting between them. The CDR3 runs 16 residues. CDR3 protein: CASSLTPGTDNQPQHF. CDR3 in DNA: TGTGCCAGCAGCCTGACCCCCGGGACCGATAATCAGCCCCAGCATTTT.

This clonotype has more than one count but fewer than ten. The chain recombines TRBV6-1 with TRBJ1-6; D is ambiguous. The ends were cut back, 4 bases at V and 5 bases at J, with 9 bases in the middle. The CDR3 consists of 14 residues. Germline CDR1 MNHNS, CDR2 SASEGT. The CDR3 here is CASSGRRDNSPLHF. The CDR3, as DNA: TGTGCCAGCAGTGGACGACGAGATAATTCACCCCTCCACTTT.

The chain joins TRBV2 to TRBJ1-5; TRBD1 matches at 7 bases. The CDR3 is made up of 15 amino acids. Germline V lookup: CDR1 SNHLY, CDR2 FYNNEI. The junction had 8 bases not matched to a gene; V was cut back by 6 bases and J by 3 bases. The CDR3 bases are TGTGCCAGCAGGAGGGGGCAGGGGGACAATCAGCCCCAGCATTTT. Its protein is CASRRGQGDNQPQHF.

In this sample, this clonotype turned up a few times. The V and J genes are TRBV25-1 and TRBJ1-5; 8 nucleotides line up with TRBD1. V was clipped by 2 bases and J by 7 bases; unmatched bases: 4. The germline CDR1 and CDR2 sequences are MGHDK and SYGVNS. The CDR3 loop spans 14 amino acids. The CDR3 DNA reads TGTGCCAGCAGTGAACAGGGGGCAGGCCAGCCCCAGCATTTT. Its protein is CASSEQGAGQPQHF.

V and J are TRBV19 and TRBJ1-1; no clear D. The CDR3 runs 16 residues. Germline CDR1 reads LNHDA; CDR2 reads SQIVND (reference sequence). Trimming removed 2 bases at V and 3 bases at J, with 16 bases between. The CDR3 sequence is CASSINSFARDTEAFF. CDR3 coding DNA: TGTGCCAGTAGTATAAATTCATTTGCCCGGGACACTGAAGCTTTCTTT.

The chain combines TRBV28 with TRBJ1-2; 9 bases are a match to TRBD1. In germline, CDR1 is MDHEN, CDR2 SYDVKM. V gave up 4 bases and J gave up 7 bases; unmatched junction bases: 4. The CDR3 consists of 13 residues. CDR3 DNA: TGTGCCAGCAGTTCCATGACAGGGGGTGGCTACACCTTC. Its protein product is CASSSMTGGGYTF.

In nucleotides, the CDR3 is TGTGCCAGCAGCGTATCACCCACTGGGGCCAACGTCCTGACTTTC. Protein product: CASSVSPTGANVLTF. The chain couples TRBV9 to TRBJ2-6; no definite D call. The CDR3 runs 15 residues. In germline, CDR1 is SGDLS, CDR2 YYNGEE. The ends were cut back, 1 base at V and 2 bases at J, with 7 bases in the middle.